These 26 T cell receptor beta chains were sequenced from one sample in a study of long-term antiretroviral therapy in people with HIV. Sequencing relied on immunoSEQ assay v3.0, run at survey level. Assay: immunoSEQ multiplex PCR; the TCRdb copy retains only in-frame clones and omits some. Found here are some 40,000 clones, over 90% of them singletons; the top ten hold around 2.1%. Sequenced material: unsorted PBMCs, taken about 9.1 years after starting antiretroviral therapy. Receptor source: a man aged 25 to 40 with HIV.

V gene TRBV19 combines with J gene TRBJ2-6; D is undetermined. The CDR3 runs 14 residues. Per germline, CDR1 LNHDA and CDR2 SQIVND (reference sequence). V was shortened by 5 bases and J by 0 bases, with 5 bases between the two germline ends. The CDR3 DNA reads TGTGCCAGTAGTCCACGCTCTGGGGCCAACGTCCTGACTTTC. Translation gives CASSPRSGANVLTF.

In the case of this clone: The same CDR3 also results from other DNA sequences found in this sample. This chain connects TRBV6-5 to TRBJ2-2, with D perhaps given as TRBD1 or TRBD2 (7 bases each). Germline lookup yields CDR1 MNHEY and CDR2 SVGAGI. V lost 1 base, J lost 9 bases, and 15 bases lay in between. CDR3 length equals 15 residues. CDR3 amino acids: CASSYFGGGQRELFF. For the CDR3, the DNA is TGTGCCAGCAGTTACTTTGGCGGGGGACAGAGGGAGCTGTTTTTT.

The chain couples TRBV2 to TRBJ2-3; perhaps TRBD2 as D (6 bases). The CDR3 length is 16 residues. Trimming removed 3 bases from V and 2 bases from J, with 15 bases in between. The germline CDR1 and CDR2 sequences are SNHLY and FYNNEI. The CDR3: CASSEAGPKITDTQYF. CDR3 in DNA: TGTGCCAGCAGTGAGGCGGGACCGAAAATCACAGATACGCAGTATTTT.

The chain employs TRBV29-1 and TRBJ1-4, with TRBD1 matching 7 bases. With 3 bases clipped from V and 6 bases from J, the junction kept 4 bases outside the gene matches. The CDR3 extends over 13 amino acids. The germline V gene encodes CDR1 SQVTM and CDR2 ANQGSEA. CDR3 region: CSVDQGGDEKLFF. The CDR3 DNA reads TGCAGCGTTGATCAGGGGGGGGATGAAAAACTGTTTTTT.

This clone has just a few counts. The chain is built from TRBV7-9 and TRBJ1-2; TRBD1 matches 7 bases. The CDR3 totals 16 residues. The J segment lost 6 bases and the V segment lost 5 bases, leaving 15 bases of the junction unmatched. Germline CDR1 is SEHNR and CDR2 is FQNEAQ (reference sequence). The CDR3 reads CASSTRTGTIGDGYTF. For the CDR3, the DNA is TGTGCCAGCAGCACTCGGACAGGCACAATAGGTGATGGCTACACCTTC.

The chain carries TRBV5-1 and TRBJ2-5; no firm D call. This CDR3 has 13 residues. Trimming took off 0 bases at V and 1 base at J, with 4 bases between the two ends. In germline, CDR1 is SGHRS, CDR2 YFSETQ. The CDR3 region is CASSLGGQETQYF. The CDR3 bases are TGCGCCAGCAGCTTGGGGGGCCAAGAGACCCAGTACTTC.

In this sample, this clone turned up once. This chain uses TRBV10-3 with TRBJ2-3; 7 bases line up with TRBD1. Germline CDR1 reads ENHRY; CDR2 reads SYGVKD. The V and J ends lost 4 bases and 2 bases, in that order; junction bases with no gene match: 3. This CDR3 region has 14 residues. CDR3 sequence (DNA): TGTGCCATCAGTGGACAGGGCCACACAGATACGCAGTATTTT. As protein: CAISGQGHTDTQYF.

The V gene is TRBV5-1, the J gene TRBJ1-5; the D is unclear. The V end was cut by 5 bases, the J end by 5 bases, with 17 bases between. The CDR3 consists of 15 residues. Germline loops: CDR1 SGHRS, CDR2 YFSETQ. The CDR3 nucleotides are TGCGCCAGCAGTTTGACTGACTCTACCTATCAGCCCCAGCATTTT. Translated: CASSLTDSTYQPQHF. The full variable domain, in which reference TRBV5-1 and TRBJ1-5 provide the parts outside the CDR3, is KAGVTQTPRYLIKTRGQQVTLSCSPISGHRSVSWYQQTPGQGLQFLFEYFSETQRNKGNFPGRFSGRQFSNSRSEMNVSTLELGDSALYLCASSLTDSTYQPQHFGDGTRLSIL.

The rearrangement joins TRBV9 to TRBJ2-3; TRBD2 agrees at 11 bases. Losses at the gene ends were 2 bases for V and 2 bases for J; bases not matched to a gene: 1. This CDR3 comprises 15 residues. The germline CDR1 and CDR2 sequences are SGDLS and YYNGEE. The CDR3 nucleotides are TGTGCCAGCAGCGTTAGCGGGGGGGCCACAGATACGCAGTATTTT. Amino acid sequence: CASSVSGGATDTQYF.

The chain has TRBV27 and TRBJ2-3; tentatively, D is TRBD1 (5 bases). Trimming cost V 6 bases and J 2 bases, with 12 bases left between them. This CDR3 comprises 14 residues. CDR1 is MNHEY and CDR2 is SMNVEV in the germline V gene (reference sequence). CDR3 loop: CASRRTPVTDTQYF. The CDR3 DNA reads TGTGCCAGCAGGCGGACACCCGTCACAGATACGCAGTATTTT.

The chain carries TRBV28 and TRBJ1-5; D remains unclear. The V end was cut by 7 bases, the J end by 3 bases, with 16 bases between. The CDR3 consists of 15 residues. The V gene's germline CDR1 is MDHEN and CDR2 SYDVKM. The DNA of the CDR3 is TGTGCCAGCACTCTAGGAGGGTCGAACAATCAGCCCCAGCATTTT. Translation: CASTLGGSNNQPQHF.

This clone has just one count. The CDR3 loop is CASSQGQGAYEQYV. In nucleotides, the CDR3 is TGCGCCAGCAGCCAAGGACAGGGGGCCTACGAGCAGTACGTC. The chain links TRBV4-1 to TRBJ2-7, with 9 positions matching TRBD1. The CDR3 length is 14 residues. Trimming at V came to 1 base and at J to 2 bases, leaving 0 bases not matched to a gene. The germline gives CDR1 MGHRA, CDR2 YSYEKL.

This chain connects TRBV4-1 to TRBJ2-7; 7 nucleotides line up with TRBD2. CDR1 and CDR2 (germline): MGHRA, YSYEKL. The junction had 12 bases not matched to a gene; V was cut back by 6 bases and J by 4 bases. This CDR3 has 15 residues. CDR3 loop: CASRFGRGSIYEQYF. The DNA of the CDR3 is TGCGCCAGCAGATTTGGGCGGGGGAGTATATACGAGCAGTACTTC.

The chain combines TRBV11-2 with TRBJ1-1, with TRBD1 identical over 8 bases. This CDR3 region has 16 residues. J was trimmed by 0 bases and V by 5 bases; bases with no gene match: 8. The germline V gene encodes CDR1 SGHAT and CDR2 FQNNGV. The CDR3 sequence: CASSPRTGTMNTEAFF. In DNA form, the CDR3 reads TGTGCCAGCAGCCCTCGGACAGGGACCATGAACACTGAAGCTTTCTTT.

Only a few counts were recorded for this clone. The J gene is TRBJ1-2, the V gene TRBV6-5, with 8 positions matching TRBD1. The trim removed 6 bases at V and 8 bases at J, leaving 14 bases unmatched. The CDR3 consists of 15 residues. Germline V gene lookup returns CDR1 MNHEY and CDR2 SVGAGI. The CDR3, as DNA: TGTGCCAGCAGGGACCGGGACAGGTTGTCTAGGGGCTACACCTTC. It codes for CASRDRDRLSRGYTF.

The CDR3 DNA sequence: TGTGCCAGCAGCTTATCCAGGGGTGACGGCTACACCTTC. As protein: CASSLSRGDGYTF. This chain connects TRBV7-8 to TRBJ1-2; D perhaps matches TRBD1 (6 bases). The length of the CDR3 is 13 residues. V was trimmed by 2 bases and J by 8 bases, leaving 12 bases between them. The germline CDR1 and CDR2 sequences are SGHVS and FQNEAQ. Combining the CDR3 with reference TRBV7-8 and TRBJ1-2 gives the whole variable domain GAGVSQSPRYKVAKRGQDVALRCDPISGHVSLFWYQQALGQGPEFLTYFQNEAQLDKSGLPSDRFFAERPEGSVSTLKIQRTQQEDSAVYLCASSLSRGDGYTFGSGTRLTVV.

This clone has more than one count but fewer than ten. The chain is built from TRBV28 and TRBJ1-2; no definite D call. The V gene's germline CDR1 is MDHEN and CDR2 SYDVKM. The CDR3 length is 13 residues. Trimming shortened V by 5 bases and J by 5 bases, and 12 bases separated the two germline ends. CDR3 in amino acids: CASSRGMGYGYTF. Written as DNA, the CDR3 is TGTGCCAGCAGTCGAGGGATGGGTTATGGCTACACCTTC.

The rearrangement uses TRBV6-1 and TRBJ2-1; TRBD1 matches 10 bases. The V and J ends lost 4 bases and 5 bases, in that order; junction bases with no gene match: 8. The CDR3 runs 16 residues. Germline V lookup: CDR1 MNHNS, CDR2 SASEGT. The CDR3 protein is CASSAPTGGVDNEQFF. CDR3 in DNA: TGTGCCAGCAGTGCCCCGACAGGGGGCGTCGACAATGAGCAGTTCTTC.

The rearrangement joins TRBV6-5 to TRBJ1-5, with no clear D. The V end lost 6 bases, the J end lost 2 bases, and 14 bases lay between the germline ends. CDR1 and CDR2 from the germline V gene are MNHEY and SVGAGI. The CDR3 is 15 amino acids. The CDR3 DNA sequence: TGTGCCAGCAGGGCAGGTGGAGAGGGCAATCAGCCCCAGCATTTT. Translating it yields CASRAGGEGNQPQHF.

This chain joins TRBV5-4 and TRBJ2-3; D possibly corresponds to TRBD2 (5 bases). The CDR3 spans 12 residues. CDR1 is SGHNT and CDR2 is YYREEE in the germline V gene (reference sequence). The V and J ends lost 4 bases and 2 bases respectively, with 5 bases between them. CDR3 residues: CASSRDTDTQYF. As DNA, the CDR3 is TGTGCCAGCAGCCGGGACACAGATACGCAGTATTTT.

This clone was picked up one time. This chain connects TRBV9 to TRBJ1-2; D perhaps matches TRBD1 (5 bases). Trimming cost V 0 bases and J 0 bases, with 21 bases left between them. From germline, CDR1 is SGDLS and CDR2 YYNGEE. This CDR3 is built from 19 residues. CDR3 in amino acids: CASSVDPLGRLPTNYGYTF. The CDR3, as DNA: TGTGCCAGCAGCGTAGACCCGTTGGGACGCCTACCGACTAACTATGGCTACACCTTC.

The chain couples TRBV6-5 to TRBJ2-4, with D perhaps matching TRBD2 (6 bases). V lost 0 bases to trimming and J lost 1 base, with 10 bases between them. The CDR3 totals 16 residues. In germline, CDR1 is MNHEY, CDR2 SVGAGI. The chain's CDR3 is CASSYSPLAAKNIQYF. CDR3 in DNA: TGTGCCAGCAGTTACTCCCCTCTAGCGGCCAAAAACATTCAGTACTTC.

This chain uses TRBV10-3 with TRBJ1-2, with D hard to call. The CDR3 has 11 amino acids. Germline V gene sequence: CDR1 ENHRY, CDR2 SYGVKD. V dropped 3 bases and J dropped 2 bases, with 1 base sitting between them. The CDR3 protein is CAISENYGYTF. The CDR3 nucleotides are TGTGCCATCAGTGAAAACTATGGCTACACCTTC.

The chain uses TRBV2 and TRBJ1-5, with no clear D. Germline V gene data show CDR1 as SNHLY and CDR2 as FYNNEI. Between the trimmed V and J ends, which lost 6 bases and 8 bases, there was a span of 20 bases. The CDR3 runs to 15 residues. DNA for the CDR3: TGTGCCAGCAGCGCCGGGTCCTTGAAAAGGGAGCCCCAGCATTTT. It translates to CASSAGSLKREPQHF. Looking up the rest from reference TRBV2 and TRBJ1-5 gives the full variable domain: EPEVTQTPSHQVTQMGQEVILRCVPISNHLYFYWYRQILGQKVEFLVSFYNNEISEKSEIFDDQFSVERPDGSNFTLKIRSTKLEDSAMYFCASSAGSLKREPQHFGDGTRLSIL.

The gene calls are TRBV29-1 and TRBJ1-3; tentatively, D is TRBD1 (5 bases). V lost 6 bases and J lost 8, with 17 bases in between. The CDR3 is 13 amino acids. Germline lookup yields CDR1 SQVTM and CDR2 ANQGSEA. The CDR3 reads CSVRDGGADTIYF. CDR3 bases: TGCAGCGTGAGGGACGGAGGAGCCGACACCATATATTTT.

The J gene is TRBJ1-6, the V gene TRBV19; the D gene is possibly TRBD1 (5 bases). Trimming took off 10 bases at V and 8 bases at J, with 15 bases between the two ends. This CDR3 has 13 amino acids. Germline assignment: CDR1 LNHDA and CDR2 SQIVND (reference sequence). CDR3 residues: CATGLRDDSPLHF. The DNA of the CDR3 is TGTGCCACGGGCCTACGGGACGATTCACCCCTCCACTTT.